Following are 27 T cell receptor beta chains from one sample sequenced in a study of T cells after posttransplantation cyclophosphamide. Profiling relied on immunoSEQ multiplex PCR, and the TCRdb table lists in-frame clones only, not all of them. The table includes about 22,000 clones, around 89% detected once. Controls had myeloablative marrow grafts with methotrexate and calcineurin inhibitor, sampled at 1 year. The material was PBMCs, obtained after an allogeneic stem cell transplant with a calcineurin inhibitor and methotrexate. These receptors all come from a female patient aged 50-59 years who received an allogeneic stem cell transplant from an unrelated donor, was CMV-positive, and had chronic GVHD only. Some T cells may have originated in the graft donor.

This clone has just one count. The chain joins TRBV9 to TRBJ2-4; D is unclear. Trimming left V 4 bases short and J 1 base short, with 6 bases between. The CDR3 is 13 amino acids. The germline CDR1 and CDR2 sequences are SGDLS and YYNGEE. This CDR3 is CASSPRAKNIQYF. In DNA form, the CDR3 reads TGTGCCAGCAGCCCCCGGGCCAAAAACATTCAGTACTTC. Based on the CDR3 plus reference TRBV9 and TRBJ2-4, the full variable domain is DSGVTQTPKHLITATGQRVTLRCSPRSGDLSVYWYQQSLDQGLQFLIQYYNGEERAKGNILERFSAQQFPDLHSELNLSSLELGDSALYFCASSPRAKNIQYFGAGTRLSVL.

This clone was detected once. The chain combines TRBV28 with TRBJ1-4; a possible D gene is TRBD1 (6 bases). Trimming cost V 5 bases and J 5 bases, with 15 bases left between them. Germline CDR1 and CDR2: MDHEN and SYDVKM. There are 15 residues in the CDR3. The CDR3 spells CASSRQVVSNEKLFF. CDR3 in DNA: TGTGCCAGCAGTAGACAGGTCGTATCCAATGAAAAACTGTTTTTT.

The chain joins TRBV5-4 to TRBJ2-3; TRBD1 matches 10 bases. The CDR3 contains 15 residues. V was clipped by 4 bases and J by 3 bases; unmatched bases: 5. The V gene's germline CDR1 is SGHNT and CDR2 YYREEE (reference sequence). The CDR3 DNA sequence: TGTGCCAGCAGCAACCGGGACAGGGGTACAGATACGCAGTATTTT. The encoded protein is CASSNRDRGTDTQYF.

This clone was observed a handful of times. The V gene is TRBV28, the J gene TRBJ2-7; TRBD1 is a possible D gene (6 bases). Germline loops: CDR1 MDHEN, CDR2 SYDVKM. Trimming shortened V by 7 bases and J by 0 bases, and 16 bases separated the two germline ends. The length of the CDR3 is 15 residues. The CDR3 loop reads CASTSGDPNSYEQYF. The DNA for the CDR3 is TGTGCCAGCACCTCAGGGGATCCGAACTCCTACGAGCAGTACTTC. Using reference TRBV28 and TRBJ2-7 for the parts outside the CDR3, the full variable domain is DVKVTQSSRYLVKRTGEKVFLECVQDMDHENMFWYRQDPGLGLRLIYFSYDVKMKEKGDIPEGYSVSREKKERFSLILESASTNQTSMYLCASTSGDPNSYEQYFGPGTRLTVT.

This sequence joins TRBV19 and TRBJ2-3, with TRBD2 identical over 9 bases. The CDR3 runs to 16 residues. Germline values: CDR1 LNHDA, CDR2 SQIVND (reference sequence). After removal of 5 bases from V and 0 bases from J, the junction contained 6 bases not matched to a gene. CDR3: CASSPRLAESTDTQYF. As DNA, the CDR3 is TGTGCCAGTAGTCCCCGACTAGCGGAAAGCACAGATACGCAGTATTTT.

The chain joins TRBV27 to TRBJ2-7; 7 bases fit TRBD2. V was clipped by 5 bases and J by 2 bases; unmatched bases: 9. This CDR3 has 15 amino acids. Per germline, CDR1 MNHEY and CDR2 SMNVEV (reference sequence). The CDR3: CASSMGPGRAYEQYF. The DNA of the CDR3 is TGTGCCAGCAGTATGGGACCGGGGAGGGCCTACGAGCAGTACTTC.

This clone showed up just once. This chain uses TRBV27 with TRBJ2-7; 10 bases fit TRBD1. Germline-derived CDR1 and CDR2 are MNHEY and SMNVEV (reference sequence). The CDR3 sequence is 18 residues long. Germline trimming cut 5 bases from V and 0 bases from J; bases unmatched to any gene: 13. CDR3 in DNA: TGTGCCAGCAGTGAGGGGACAGGGGTCCCGACTACCTCCTACGAGCAGTACTTC. This codes for CASSEGTGVPTTSYEQYF.

This CDR3 is CASSYSGQGLRSPLHF. The CDR3 nucleotides are TGTGCCAGCAGTTACTCAGGACAGGGGCTTCGGTCACCCCTCCACTTT. The chain links TRBV6-5 to TRBJ1-6; 9 bases align to TRBD1. Germline V lookup: CDR1 MNHEY, CDR2 SVGAGI. The CDR3 extends over 16 amino acids. J was trimmed by 10 bases and V by 0 bases; bases with no gene match: 7.

The genes are TRBV28 and TRBJ1-2; 8 nucleotides agree with TRBD1. Germline-derived CDR1 and CDR2 are MDHEN and SYDVKM. V dropped 8 bases and J dropped 2; count of bases not matched to a gene: 10. This CDR3 is 15 amino acids long. This chain's CDR3 is CASRYQGQGNYGYTF. In DNA, the CDR3 is TGTGCCAGCCGCTACCAAGGACAGGGAAACTATGGCTACACCTTC.

V usage is TRBV19 and J usage is TRBJ2-2; no definite D call. Trimming took 2 bases from V and 5 from J, leaving 6 bases between them. Germline lookup yields CDR1 LNHDA and CDR2 SQIVND (reference sequence). The CDR3 covers 13 residues. DNA for the CDR3: TGTGCCAGTAGTATAAGCACGACCGGGGAGCTGTTTTTT. Protein: CASSISTTGELFF. The full variable domain, with the rest looked up from reference TRBV19 and TRBJ2-2, is DGGITQSPKYLFRKEGQNVTLSCEQNLNHDAMYWYRQDPGQGLRLIYYSQIVNDFQKGDIAEGYSVSREKKESFPLTVTSAQKNPTAFYLCASSISTTGELFFGEGSRLTVL.

This chain uses TRBV2 with TRBJ1-2, with a weak D call TRBD1 (6 bases). Trimming removed 7 bases from V and 2 bases from J, with 11 bases in between. CDR1 and CDR2 (germline): SNHLY, FYNNEI. The length of the CDR3 is 13 residues. The CDR3 DNA reads TGTGCCAGCAACCCGCAGGGGAACTATGGCTACACCTTC. Its protein is CASNPQGNYGYTF.

This chain connects TRBV18 to TRBJ1-6; 10 nucleotides match TRBD1. This CDR3 comprises 15 residues. The germline gives CDR1 KGHSH, CDR2 LQKENI. V lost 3 bases and J lost 6; bases outside the gene matches: 2. The CDR3 sequence is CASSPTGGTNSPLHF. The CDR3 DNA reads as TGTGCCAGCTCACCGACAGGGGGCACTAATTCACCCCTCCACTTT.

The chain uses TRBV4-1 and TRBJ1-2, with D possibly matching TRBD1 (6 bases). The ends were cut back, 0 bases at V and 4 bases at J, with 12 bases in the middle. Germline V gives CDR1 MGHRA, CDR2 YSYEKL. The CDR3 runs 15 residues. The CDR3 protein is CASSQEAGVGYGYTF. The CDR3 DNA sequence: TGCGCCAGCAGCCAAGAGGCAGGGGTCGGCTATGGCTACACCTTC.

The rearrangement joins TRBV5-7 to TRBJ1-5, with D perhaps matching TRBD1 (5 bases). TRBV5-7 is an ORF, and what it does is uncertain. The CDR3 has 15 residues. Trimming stripped 7 bases from V and 4 bases from J, with 18 bases between. This chain's CDR3 is CASGSSPRQNQPQHF. CDR3 DNA: TGTGCCAGCGGGTCCAGTCCGCGACAGAATCAGCCCCAGCATTTT.

Here the CDR3 DNA reads TGCGCCAGCAGCTCAAGGTCAGGGTCTGGAAACACCATATATTTT. Protein sequence: CASSSRSGSGNTIYF. The chain employs TRBV5-1 and TRBJ1-3, with a tentative D call TRBD1 (5 bases). V lost 3 bases and J 1 base, leaving 11 bases between the germline ends. The germline gives CDR1 SGHRS, CDR2 YFSETQ. The CDR3 is made up of 15 amino acids.

This chain connects TRBV7-3 to TRBJ2-5, with TRBD2 matching over 12 bases. CDR3 length: 16 amino acids. The J segment lost 1 base and the V segment lost 6 bases, leaving 6 bases of the junction unmatched. Germline V gives CDR1 SGHTA, CDR2 FQGTGA. The CDR3 region has the DNA TGTGCCAGCAGGGTTGGACTAGCGGGGATCCAAGAGACCCAGTACTTC. As protein: CASRVGLAGIQETQYF.

This clone was detected only a few times. This chain connects TRBV6-6 to TRBJ2-7; D gene unclear. Germline V gene data show CDR1 as MNHNY and CDR2 as SVGAGI (reference sequence). V dropped 3 bases and J dropped 6 bases, with 15 bases sitting between them. The CDR3 has 14 residues. CDR3 coding DNA: TGTGCCAGCAGTTATAGTTCCCGTGAGTTCGAGCAGTACTTC. Amino acids: CASSYSSREFEQYF.

The rearrangement links TRBV4-1 to TRBJ2-6; 9 nucleotides agree with TRBD2. The junction had 9 bases not matched to a gene; V was cut back by 0 bases and J by 3 bases. CDR3 size: 19 residues. Germline V CDR1 and CDR2: MGHRA, YSYEKL. This CDR3 reads CASSQDRGGRALGANVLTF. In nucleotides, the CDR3 is TGCGCCAGCAGCCAAGATCGTGGCGGGAGGGCCCTTGGGGCCAACGTCCTGACTTTC.

The chain links TRBV6-1 to TRBJ2-7; tentative D call: TRBD1 (5 bases). This CDR3 contains 12 residues. CDR1 is MNHNS, CDR2 SASEGT, per germline. Trimming removed 5 bases from V and 3 bases from J, with 8 bases in between. CDR3 region: CASSSTGYEQYF. The CDR3 DNA reads as TGTGCCAGCAGTTCCACAGGCTACGAGCAGTACTTC.

A few counts support this clone. The chain couples TRBV14 to TRBJ2-7, with 7 bases aligning to TRBD2. After removal of 2 bases from V and 2 bases from J, the junction contained 6 bases not matched to a gene. The CDR3 length is 15 residues. The germline CDR1 and CDR2 sequences are SGHDN and FVKESK. The CDR3 coding sequence is TGTGCCAGCAGCCAAAGACTAGCTCCTACCTACGAGCAGTACTTC. This codes for CASSQRLAPTYEQYF. Full variable domain (remainder filled in from reference TRBV14 and TRBJ2-7): EAGVTQFPSHSVIEKGQTVTLRCDPISGHDNLYWYRRVMGKEIKFLLHFVKESKQDESGMPNNRFLAERTGGTYSTLKVQPAELEDSGVYFCASSQRLAPTYEQYFGPGTRLTVT.

This chain joins TRBV19 and TRBJ2-6; no reliable D call. The CDR3 has 16 residues. Germline assignment: CDR1 LNHDA and CDR2 SQIVND (reference sequence). Trimming cost V 5 bases and J 0 bases, with 11 bases left between them. This CDR3 is CASSATITSGANVLTF. The DNA for the CDR3 is TGTGCCAGTAGTGCAACTATTACCTCTGGGGCCAACGTCCTGACTTTC.

V and J are TRBV5-6 and TRBJ2-7, with D perhaps TRBD2 (7 bases). The V and J ends lost 2 bases and 4 bases respectively, with 10 bases between them. The CDR3 totals 13 residues. Germline loops: CDR1 SGHDT, CDR2 YYEEEE. The DNA for the CDR3 is TGTGCCAGCAGCTTTGGGGGGGCTTACGAGCAGTACTTC. Amino acid sequence: CASSFGGAYEQYF.

The chain combines TRBV27 with TRBJ2-5, with D unresolved. Germline-derived CDR1 and CDR2 are MNHEY and SMNVEV (reference sequence). The CDR3 is 12 amino acids. The ends were cut back, 5 bases at V and 1 base at J, with 5 bases in the middle. The CDR3 nucleotides are TGTGCCAGCAGTGACATCCAAGAGACCCAGTACTTC. Encoded protein: CASSDIQETQYF.

This chain uses TRBV29-1 with TRBJ2-1; tentative D call: TRBD2 (6 bases). The germline gives CDR1 SQVTM, CDR2 ANQGSEA. Trimming pared 1 base from V and 4 bases from J, leaving 8 bases between. The CDR3 is 13 amino acids. This CDR3 reads CSVEGDLYNEQFF. CDR3 bases: TGCAGCGTTGAAGGGGACTTGTACAATGAGCAGTTCTTC.

The rearrangement uses TRBV5-1 and TRBJ2-7; TRBD2 is a possible D gene (5 bases). The germline CDR1 and CDR2 sequences are SGHRS and YFSETQ. The V end was cut by 4 bases, the J end by 4 bases, with 18 bases between. This CDR3 region has 15 residues. The CDR3 DNA reads as TGCGCCAGCAGCCACGTGGGGATCACTAGGTACGAGCAGTACTTC. This translates into CASSHVGITRYEQYF. The variable domain in full, with the rest retrieved from reference TRBV5-1 and TRBJ2-7, is KAGVTQTPRYLIKTRGQQVTLSCSPISGHRSVSWYQQTPGQGLQFLFEYFSETQRNKGNFPGRFSGRQFSNSRSEMNVSTLELGDSALYLCASSHVGITRYEQYFGPGTRLTVT.

This chain joins TRBV2 and TRBJ1-4, with D unclear. Germline loops: CDR1 SNHLY, CDR2 FYNNEI. The V end was cut by 7 bases, the J end by 0 bases, with 12 bases between. The length of the CDR3 is 15 residues. The CDR3 loop is CASTERVATNEKLFF. CDR3 DNA sequence: TGTGCCAGCACCGAGAGAGTTGCAACTAATGAAAAACTGTTTTTT. The entire variable domain, with the rest obtained from reference TRBV2 and TRBJ1-4, is as follows: EPEVTQTPSHQVTQMGQEVILRCVPISNHLYFYWYRQILGQKVEFLVSFYNNEISEKSEIFDDQFSVERPDGSNFTLKIRSTKLEDSAMYFCASTERVATNEKLFFGSGTQLSVL.

The V and J genes are TRBV15 and TRBJ2-7; D is undetermined. Germline values: CDR1 LNHNV, CDR2 YYDKDF (reference sequence). V shed 3 bases and J shed 4 bases, with 16 bases lying between them. This CDR3 spans 15 amino acids. CDR3 nucleotides: TGTGCCACCAGCAGGGGCGTTGACACCACTTACGAGCAGTACTTC. Amino acid sequence: CATSRGVDTTYEQYF.